Following are 3 T cell receptor beta chains from one sample sequenced in a study of T cells after yellow fever vaccination. TCRdb reprocessed the 5' RACE reads with MiXCR, giving one entry per CDR3 protein. The table records approximately 300,000 distinct CDR3 sequences, 10% to 15% of them present only once. The sequencing here drew on CD4+ T cells sorted from PBMCs, taken 45 days after the yellow fever booster vaccination. Receptor source: a young man who received the YFV17D yellow fever vaccine.

This clonotype was counted a few times. The CDR3 nucleotides are TGTGCCACCAGTGATTCGTCGCGGGAGGTGGTAACCGGGGAGCTGTTTTTT. Its protein is CATSDSSREVVTGELFF. The chain combines TRBV24-1 with TRBJ2-2, with 8 bases matching TRBD2. V lost 2 bases, J lost 5 bases, and 9 bases stayed unmatched. The germline V gene has CDR1 KGHDR and CDR2 SFDVKD. CDR3 size: 17 residues.

In DNA form, the CDR3 reads TGTGCCAGCAGCTCTCGGACAGGGGGCGATTACGAGCAGTACTTC. As protein: CASSSRTGGDYEQYF. The J gene is TRBJ2-7, the V gene TRBV7-2, with 11 nucleotides matching TRBD1. The CDR3 contains 15 residues. The V and J ends lost 4 bases and 4 bases, in that order; junction bases with no gene match: 6. Germline assignment: CDR1 SGHTA and CDR2 FQGNSA. The full variable domain, in which reference TRBV7-2 and TRBJ2-7 provide the parts outside the CDR3, is GAGVSQSPSNKVTEKGKDVELRCDPISGHTALYWYRQSLGQGLEFLIYFQGNSAPDKSGLPSDRFSAERTGGSVSTLTIQRTQQEDSAVYLCASSSRTGGDYEQYFGPGTRLTVT.

The genes are TRBV7-9 and TRBJ2-3, with D uncertain. Germline V gene lookup returns CDR1 SEHNR and CDR2 FQNEAQ (reference sequence). This CDR3 contains 15 residues. Trimming took 1 base from V and 2 from J, leaving 10 bases between them. The CDR3 nucleotides read TGTGCCAGCAGCTTAGGGCAGCCTTCCACAGATACGCAGTATTTT. Residues: CASSLGQPSTDTQYF.